The next 32 T cell receptor beta chains were all read from a single sample in a study of T cells in Graves' hyperthyroidism and ophthalmopathy. Amplification of TCR beta CDR3 regions used RNA as the template. When the TCR CDR3 underwent first-round RT-PCR, the HTBI primer set was used. TCRdb reanalysed the multiplex PCR reads using MiXCR and keeps one entry per CDR3 protein. There are over 250,000 distinct CDR3 sequences in the sample; around a quarter occur only once, and about a quarter lies in the top ten. The sample taken for sequencing was blood. These receptors originate from a middle-aged man with Graves' hyperthyroidism that later progressed to Graves' ophthalmopathy.

There are many counts of this clonotype. The chain joins TRBV18 to TRBJ2-5; D might be TRBD1 or TRBD2, each matching 5 bases. The CDR3 consists of 16 residues. The V gene's germline CDR1 is KGHSH and CDR2 LQKENI. Trimming shortened V by 3 bases and J by 7 bases, and 21 bases separated the two germline ends. CDR3 DNA: TGTGCCAGCTCACCTCCCGGGACGGGGCAGGTCGGGACCCAGTACTTC. Its protein is CASSPPGTGQVGTQYF.

The V call is TRBV28, the J call TRBJ2-7; the D gene is possibly TRBD1 (6 bases). The CDR3 spans 15 residues. Germline V gene data show CDR1 as MDHEN and CDR2 as SYDVKM. Trimming left V 6 bases short and J 1 base short, with 16 bases between. The CDR3 DNA reads as TGTGCCAGCAGCCCACAGGGATCCACATCCTACGAGCAGTACTTC. Its protein is CASSPQGSTSYEQYF.

This clonotype has at least ten counts. Here the CDR3 DNA reads TGCAGTGCTCGGTTCCAAGGGGACGGCTACGAGCAGTACTTC. Encoded protein: CSARFQGDGYEQYF. The J gene is TRBJ2-7, the V gene TRBV20-1; D may correspond to TRBD1 or TRBD2 (5 bases each). Between the trimmed V and J ends, which lost 5 bases and 3 bases, there was a span of 17 bases. The CDR3 totals 14 residues. Germline V gene sequence: CDR1 DFQATT, CDR2 SNEGSKA (reference sequence).

The chain has TRBV11-2 and TRBJ2-2; no clear D gene. Germline CDR1 and CDR2: SGHAT and FQNNGV. V was trimmed by 5 bases and J by 5 bases, leaving 12 bases between them. This CDR3 is 14 amino acids long. The CDR3 nucleotides read TGTGCCAGCAGCCTTTTGGTTAGGACCGGGGAGCTGTTTTTT. It yields the protein CASSLLVRTGELFF.

This clonotype came up many times. CDR3 nucleotide sequence: TGTGCCAGTGGCGCAGTGGCCCCAAACATTCAGTACTTC. This translates into CASGAVAPNIQYF. The chain joins TRBV19 to TRBJ2-4, with unresolved D. The CDR3 runs 13 residues. The V gene lost 8 bases and the J gene lost 6 bases, with 14 bases spanning the gap. Per germline, CDR1 LNHDA and CDR2 SQIVND (reference sequence).

The chain joins TRBV28 to TRBJ2-5; D is perhaps TRBD1 (5 bases). CDR3 length: 14 amino acids. Deletions cut 3 bases from V and 5 bases from J, with 13 bases between. Germline loops: CDR1 MDHEN, CDR2 SYDVKM. This chain's CDR3 is CASSFPPGWETQYF. DNA for the CDR3: TGTGCCAGCAGTTTCCCCCCAGGGTGGGAGACCCAGTACTTC.

This clonotype was seen a single time. The chain is built from TRBV28 and TRBJ2-7, with TRBD2 identical over 9 bases. Trimming cost V 3 bases and J 6 bases; bases outside gene matches: 15. Germline loops: CDR1 MDHEN, CDR2 SYDVKM. The CDR3 covers 17 residues. The CDR3 reads CASSFPLSGRYGFEQYF. The DNA for the CDR3 is TGTGCCAGCAGTTTTCCCCTGAGCGGGAGGTACGGCTTCGAGCAGTACTTC.

This clonotype has ten or more counts. V gene TRBV7-3 combines with J gene TRBJ1-1; 7 bases are shared with TRBD1. Germline V gene data show CDR1 as SGHTA and CDR2 as FQGTGA. The CDR3 has 15 amino acids. V shed 2 bases and J 3 bases; nucleotides not matched to a gene: 6. The CDR3 spells CASSLAGQDYTEAFF. The CDR3 nucleotides are TGTGCCAGCAGCTTAGCAGGACAGGACTACACTGAAGCTTTCTTT.

The CDR3 DNA reads as TGTGCCAGCAGCTTAGCGCTGGCCTCCTACGAGCAGTACTTC. It translates to CASSLALASYEQYF. The chain uses TRBV7-2 and TRBJ2-7; D is uncertain. Trimming shortened V by 0 bases and J by 0 bases, and 6 bases separated the two germline ends. This CDR3 region has 14 residues. The germline V gene has CDR1 SGHTA and CDR2 FQGNSA.

This clonotype has only one observation. The chain has TRBV12-3 or TRBV12-4 and TRBJ1-5, with 7 bases identical to TRBD1. The CDR3 is made up of 15 amino acids. V shed 7 bases and J 1 base; nucleotides not matched to a gene: 7. CDR3 bases: TGTGCCAGCACCCGACAGGGAGTCAGCAATCAGCCCCAGCATTTT. The encoded protein is CASTRQGVSNQPQHF.

The gene calls are TRBV14 and TRBJ1-1; D remains unclear. Germline lookup yields CDR1 SGHDN and CDR2 FVKESK. Trimming took 3 bases from V and 4 from J, leaving 9 bases between them. CDR3 size: 13 residues. CDR3 loop: CASSHDEGTEAFF. The CDR3 DNA is TGTGCCAGCAGCCATGATGAAGGCACTGAAGCTTTCTTT.

This clonotype has just a few counts. The V and J genes are TRBV6-1 and TRBJ1-1, with D unresolved. Trimming stripped 6 bases from V and 0 bases from J, with 11 bases between. Per germline, CDR1 MNHNS and CDR2 SASEGT. The CDR3 is made up of 14 amino acids. CDR3 residues: CASRDRGLNTEAFF. The DNA of the CDR3 is TGTGCCAGCAGAGACCGGGGATTGAACACTGAAGCTTTCTTT.

This clonotype occurred many times. This CDR3 is CASSPSMRVEETQYF. CDR3 bases: TGTGCCAGCTCACCAAGTATGCGCGTCGAAGAGACCCAGTACTTC. The chain couples TRBV18 to TRBJ2-5, with D unclear. The CDR3 length is 15 residues. V lost 2 bases and J 3 bases, leaving 13 bases between the germline ends. The germline V gene encodes CDR1 KGHSH and CDR2 LQKENI.

This clonotype was seen at least ten times. This chain links TRBV28 with TRBJ2-7; 13 bases match TRBD2. The CDR3 is 15 amino acids. The V segment lost 6 bases and the J segment 12 bases; nucleotides outside the gene matches: 14. In germline, CDR1 is MDHEN, CDR2 SYDVKM. CDR3 coding DNA: TGTGCCAGCAGCGAAGGGGGGACTAGCGGGGCTCAGCGGTACTTC. Residues: CASSEGGTSGAQRYF.

This clonotype occurred many times. V gene TRBV7-9 combines with J gene TRBJ1-5; no clear D gene. Between the trimmed V and J ends, which lost 0 bases and 7 bases, there was a span of 7 bases. The CDR3 covers 13 residues. From germline, CDR1 is SEHNR and CDR2 FQNEAQ (reference sequence). The CDR3 DNA reads TGTGCCAGCAGCTTAGCCGAAGGACAGCCCCAGCATTTT. Protein sequence: CASSLAEGQPQHF. Drawing the rest from reference TRBV7-9 and TRBJ1-5, the complete variable domain is DTGVSQNPRHKITKRGQNVTFRCDPISEHNRLYWYRQTLGQGPEFLTYFQNEAQLEKSRLLSDRFSAERPKGSFSTLEIQRTEQGDSAMYLCASSLAEGQPQHFGDGTRLSIL.

This clonotype occurred many times. The chain carries TRBV29-1 and TRBJ1-5; D uncertain. Germline V CDR1 and CDR2: SQVTM, ANQGSEA. The length of the CDR3 is 13 residues. The V gene lost 4 bases and the J gene lost 2 bases, with 9 bases spanning the gap. For the CDR3, the DNA is TGCAGCGTTGGAGGTGGTGGCAATCAGCCCCAGCATTTT. It translates to CSVGGGGNQPQHF.

This clonotype was seen at least ten times. The chain uses TRBV20-1 and TRBJ2-3, with 9 bases identical to TRBD1. Germline V lookup: CDR1 DFQATT, CDR2 SNEGSKA (reference sequence). This CDR3 has 13 residues. Trimming removed 8 bases from V and 4 bases from J; junction bases left unmatched: 7. The DNA of the CDR3 is TGCAGTTGGGACAGGGTATCGGCAGATACGCAGTATTTT. The encoded protein is CSWDRVSADTQYF.

This clonotype was counted ten times or more. The chain joins TRBV18 to TRBJ1-2, with D perhaps TRBD1 (5 bases). This CDR3 spans 13 amino acids. Trimming shortened V by 3 bases and J by 7 bases, and 12 bases separated the two germline ends. CDR1 KGHSH and CDR2 LQKENI come from the germline V gene. As DNA, the CDR3 is TGTGCCAGCTCACCCTCCCAGGGTCCTGGCTACACCTTC. It is translated as CASSPSQGPGYTF. The whole variable domain, remainder taken from reference TRBV18 and TRBJ1-2, is NAGVMQNPRHLVRRRGQEARLRCSPMKGHSHVYWYRQLPEEGLKFMVYLQKENIIDESGMPKERFSAEFPKEGPSILRIQQVVRGDSAAYFCASSPSQGPGYTFGSGTRLTVV.

This clonotype showed up many times. The chain joins TRBV14 to TRBJ1-5, with TRBD1 as a possible D gene (5 bases). CDR3 length: 15 amino acids. Germline assignment: CDR1 SGHDN and CDR2 FVKESK. V was shortened by 3 bases and J by 3 bases, with 12 bases between the two germline ends. Here the CDR3 reads CASSQFRVSNQPQHF. CDR3 DNA sequence: TGTGCCAGCAGCCAGTTCAGGGTGTCCAATCAGCCCCAGCATTTT.

The CDR3 is CASSVDLANYGYTF. CDR3 DNA: TGTGCCAGCAGTGTTGACCTAGCTAACTATGGCTACACCTTC. The chain carries TRBV2 and TRBJ1-2; D gene ambiguous. Germline V gene data show CDR1 as SNHLY and CDR2 as FYNNEI. The CDR3 has 14 residues. The ends were cut back, 4 bases at V and 0 bases at J, with 9 bases in the middle.

This clonotype was picked up many times. The chain couples TRBV24-1 to TRBJ2-7, with 9 bases lining up with TRBD2. V trimming: 5 bases; J trimming: 7 bases; junction bases outside the gene matches: 11. The CDR3 extends over 15 amino acids. Germline V CDR1 and CDR2: KGHDR, SFDVKD. DNA of the CDR3: TGTGCCACCAGTGTCCCCAGCGGGGGGCACTCAGAGCAGTACTTC. It is translated as CATSVPSGGHSEQYF.

This clonotype was detected many times. V usage is TRBV6-1 and J usage is TRBJ2-7; the D gene is possibly TRBD2 (6 bases). The germline V gene encodes CDR1 MNHNS and CDR2 SASEGT. V dropped 2 bases and J dropped 2 bases, with 22 bases sitting between them. The CDR3 has 18 amino acids. In nucleotides, the CDR3 is TGTGCCAGCAGTGAACCGTCCGGCGCGGGGACGAAACCCTACGAGCAGTACTTC. Its protein product is CASSEPSGAGTKPYEQYF.

This clonotype was seen more than once but under ten times. V usage is TRBV20-1 and J usage is TRBJ2-7; D is ambiguous. This CDR3 region has 12 residues. Trimming took off 3 bases at V and 1 base at J, with 7 bases between the two ends. Germline lookup yields CDR1 DFQATT and CDR2 SNEGSKA (reference sequence). CDR3 residues: CSASRWSYEQYF. The CDR3, as DNA: TGCAGTGCTAGCCGATGGTCCTACGAGCAGTACTTC.

This clonotype was observed many times. The chain is built from TRBV7-8 and TRBJ1-3, with D unresolved. Germline values: CDR1 SGHVS, CDR2 FQNEAQ. The CDR3 has 15 residues. V was clipped by 2 bases and J by 0 bases, with 8 bases between them. The CDR3 loop is CASSLTPDSGNTIYF. The CDR3 DNA reads TGTGCCAGCAGCTTAACCCCAGACTCTGGAAACACCATATATTTT.

The sample holds many counts of this clonotype. This chain uses TRBV5-5 with TRBJ2-7, with a tentative D call TRBD1 (5 bases). CDR1 SGHKS and CDR2 YYEKEE come from the germline V gene (reference sequence). CDR3 length: 16 amino acids. V lost 1 base and J lost 6, with 20 bases in between. Here the CDR3 reads CASSLIEPGWWGEQYF. In DNA form, the CDR3 reads TGTGCCAGCAGCTTGATAGAGCCAGGGTGGTGGGGCGAGCAGTACTTC.

This clonotype was counted ten times or more. The V gene is TRBV24-1, the J gene TRBJ2-4, with 8 bases matching TRBD1. V gave up 5 bases and J gave up 3 bases; unmatched junction bases: 8. This CDR3 comprises 16 residues. Germline CDR1 is KGHDR and CDR2 is SFDVKD. The CDR3 DNA reads as TGTGCCACCAGTGGGCTGGACAGGGAAGGCAAAAACATTCAGTACTTC. Amino acid sequence: CATSGLDREGKNIQYF.

The chain combines TRBV11-1 with TRBJ1-1, with TRBD1 matching over 7 bases. J was trimmed by 4 bases and V by 5 bases; bases with no gene match: 10. Germline lookup yields CDR1 SGHAT and CDR2 FQDESV (reference sequence). This CDR3 spans 15 amino acids. CDR3 amino acids: CASSRPTGAGTEAFF. The CDR3 DNA sequence: TGTGCCAGCAGCCGCCCTACAGGGGCCGGCACTGAAGCTTTCTTT. Filled out from reference TRBV11-1 and TRBJ1-1, the complete variable domain reads EAEVAQSPRYKITEKSQAVAFWCDPISGHATLYWYRQILGQGPELLVQFQDESVVDDSQLPKDRFSAERLKGVDSTLKIQPAELGDSAMYLCASSRPTGAGTEAFFGQGTRLTVV.

This clonotype appeared many times. J is TRBJ2-5 and V is TRBV4-1; a weak D match, TRBD2 (5 bases). Germline V CDR1 and CDR2: MGHRA, YSYEKL. The CDR3 contains 13 residues. V was shortened by 3 bases and J by 8 bases, with 13 bases between the two germline ends. Here the CDR3 reads CASSQTLEETQYF. Written as DNA, the CDR3 is TGCGCCAGCAGCCAGACCTTGGAGGAAACCCAGTACTTC.

This clonotype was detected ten times or more. The chain combines TRBV11-2 with TRBJ2-2; TRBD2 agrees at 7 bases. V was pared by 3 bases and J by 2 bases, with 9 bases of the junction left unmatched. Per the germline V gene, CDR1 is SGHAT and CDR2 is FQNNGV. This CDR3 contains 17 residues. DNA of the CDR3: TGTGCCAGCAGCTTGGACTGGACGGGACTAAACACCGGGGAGCTGTTTTTT. Translation gives CASSLDWTGLNTGELFF. The full variable domain, its missing parts supplied by reference TRBV11-2 and TRBJ2-2, is EAGVAQSPRYKIIEKRQSVAFWCNPISGHATLYWYQQILGQGPKLLIQFQNNGVVDDSQLPKDRFSAERLKGVDSTLKIQPAKLEDSAVYLCASSLDWTGLNTGELFFGEGSRLTVL.

The rearrangement joins TRBV12-3 or TRBV12-4 to TRBJ1-3; D unresolved. V was trimmed by 6 bases and J by 0 bases, leaving 9 bases between them. The CDR3 sequence is 14 residues long. CDR3 DNA: TGTGCCAGCAGGGGCCATGGCTCTGGAAACACCATATATTTT. Amino acid sequence: CASRGHGSGNTIYF.

This clonotype was seen repeatedly, ten times or more. This chain links TRBV3-1 with TRBJ2-4, with TRBD1 identical over 7 bases. The germline V gene encodes CDR1 LGHDT and CDR2 YNNKEL (reference sequence). V was pared by 4 bases and J by 0 bases, with 12 bases of the junction left unmatched. The CDR3 has 18 residues. Here the CDR3 DNA reads TGTGCCAGCAGCCCACCAAAGAGGACAGGTGGAGCCAAAAACATTCAGTACTTC. This codes for CASSPPKRTGGAKNIQYF.

This clonotype was observed at least ten times. The chain's CDR3 is CASSPRTGGTGELFF. The CDR3 nucleotides read TGCGCCAGCAGCCCGAGGACGGGAGGCACCGGGGAGCTGTTTTTT. The chain joins TRBV5-1 to TRBJ2-2; 7 bases match TRBD2. The CDR3 is 15 amino acids. V dropped 4 bases and J dropped 4; count of bases not matched to a gene: 7. Germline CDR1 SGHRS, CDR2 YFSETQ.